This TCR beta chain was sequenced in a study of metastatic and nonmetastatic thyroid tumors. Across the whole study: Repertoire comparison spanned blood and tumor or nodule tissue of malignant and benign thyroid patients.

Not a single patient had been given any form of treatment at any point before undergoing thyroid surgery. This clone was detected ten times or more. Antigen specificity is unknown. This CDR3 contains 14 residues. Germline V gene data show CDR1 as MNHEY and CDR2 as SVGAGI. The V end was cut by 2 bases, the J end by 1 base, with 8 bases between. Study results and caveats: The reported finding was significantly higher TCR beta diversity in malignant thyroid tumors relative to benign nodules, in blood and tumor.

Through MiXCR, TCRdb re-clonotyped the PCR reads. The table lists some 30,000 clones, around a fifth of them singletons, with approximately 8.1% in the top ten. This chain links TRBV6-5 with TRBJ1-1; the D gene is possibly TRBD1 (6 bases). This clonotype originated in a female donor with papillary thyroid cancer or a benign thyroid nodule (not recorded which). Some clones in this sample may be carry-over from other donors' samples. The sequenced sample consisted of blood. In nucleotides, the CDR3 is TGTGCCAGCAGTTACGCGGGGGCGAACACTGAAGCTTTCTTT. The encoded protein is CASSYAGANTEAFF.